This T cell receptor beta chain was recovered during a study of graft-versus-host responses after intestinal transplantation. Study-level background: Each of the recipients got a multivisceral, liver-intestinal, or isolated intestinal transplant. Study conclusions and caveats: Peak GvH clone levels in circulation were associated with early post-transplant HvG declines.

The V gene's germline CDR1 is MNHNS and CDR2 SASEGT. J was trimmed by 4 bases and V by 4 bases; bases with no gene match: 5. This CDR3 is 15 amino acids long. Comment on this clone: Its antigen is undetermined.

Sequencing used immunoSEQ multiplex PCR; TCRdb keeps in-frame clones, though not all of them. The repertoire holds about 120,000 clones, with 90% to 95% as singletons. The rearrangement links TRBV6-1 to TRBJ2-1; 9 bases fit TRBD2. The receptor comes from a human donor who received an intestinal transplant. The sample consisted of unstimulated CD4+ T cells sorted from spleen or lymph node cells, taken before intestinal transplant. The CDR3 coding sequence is TGTGCCAGCAGTGGCGGGACTAGCCCATACAATGAGCAGTTCTTC. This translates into CASSGGTSPYNEQFF.